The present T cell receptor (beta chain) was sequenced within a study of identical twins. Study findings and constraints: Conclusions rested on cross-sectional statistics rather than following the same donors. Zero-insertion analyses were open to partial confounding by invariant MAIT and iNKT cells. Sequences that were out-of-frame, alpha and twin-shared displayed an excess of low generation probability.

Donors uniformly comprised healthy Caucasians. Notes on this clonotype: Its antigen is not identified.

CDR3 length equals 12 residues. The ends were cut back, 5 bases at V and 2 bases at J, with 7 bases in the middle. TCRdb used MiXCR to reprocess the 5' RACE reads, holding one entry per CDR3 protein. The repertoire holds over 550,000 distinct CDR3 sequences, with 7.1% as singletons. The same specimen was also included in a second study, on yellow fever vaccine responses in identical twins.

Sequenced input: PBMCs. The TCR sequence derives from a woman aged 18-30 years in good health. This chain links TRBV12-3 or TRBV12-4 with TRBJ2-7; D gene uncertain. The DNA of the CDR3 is TGTGCCAGCAGTCGCTCGGCCTACGAGCAGTACTTC. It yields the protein CASSRSAYEQYF.